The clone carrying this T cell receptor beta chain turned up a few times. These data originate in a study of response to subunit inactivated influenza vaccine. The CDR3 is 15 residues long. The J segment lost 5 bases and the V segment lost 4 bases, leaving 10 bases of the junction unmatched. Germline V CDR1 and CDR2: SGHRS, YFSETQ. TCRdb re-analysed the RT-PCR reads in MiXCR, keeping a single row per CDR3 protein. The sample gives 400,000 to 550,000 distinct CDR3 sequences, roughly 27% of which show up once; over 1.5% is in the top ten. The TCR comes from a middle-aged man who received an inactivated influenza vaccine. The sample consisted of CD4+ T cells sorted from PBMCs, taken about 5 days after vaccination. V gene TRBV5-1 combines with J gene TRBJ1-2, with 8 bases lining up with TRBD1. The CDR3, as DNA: TGCGCCAGCAGCCCCGACGTGGGACAGGTATATGGCTACACCTTC. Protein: CASSPDVGQVYGYTF.